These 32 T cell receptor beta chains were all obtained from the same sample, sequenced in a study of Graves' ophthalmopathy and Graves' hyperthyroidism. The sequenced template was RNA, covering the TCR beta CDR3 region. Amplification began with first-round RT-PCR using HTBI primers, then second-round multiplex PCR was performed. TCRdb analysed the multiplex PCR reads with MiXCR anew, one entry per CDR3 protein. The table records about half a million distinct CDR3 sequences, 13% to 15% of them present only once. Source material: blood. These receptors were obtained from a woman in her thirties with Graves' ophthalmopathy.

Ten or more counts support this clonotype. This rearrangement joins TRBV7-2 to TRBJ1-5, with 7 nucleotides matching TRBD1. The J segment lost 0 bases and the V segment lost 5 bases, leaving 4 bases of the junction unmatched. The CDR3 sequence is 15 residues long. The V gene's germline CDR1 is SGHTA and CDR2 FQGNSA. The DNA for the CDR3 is TGTGCCAGCAGCCCGGGACAGACTAGCAATCAGCCCCAGCATTTT. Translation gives CASSPGQTSNQPQHF.

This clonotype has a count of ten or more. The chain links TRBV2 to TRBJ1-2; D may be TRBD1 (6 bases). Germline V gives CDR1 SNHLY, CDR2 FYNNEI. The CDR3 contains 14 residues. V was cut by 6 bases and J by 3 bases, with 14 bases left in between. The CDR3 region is CASSPGGRDYGYTF. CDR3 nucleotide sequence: TGTGCCAGCAGCCCGGGGGGCCGAGACTATGGCTACACCTTC.

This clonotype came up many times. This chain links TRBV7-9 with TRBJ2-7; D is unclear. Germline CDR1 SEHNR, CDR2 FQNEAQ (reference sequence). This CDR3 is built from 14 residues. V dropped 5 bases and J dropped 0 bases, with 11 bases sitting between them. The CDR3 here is CASSPRTYSYEQYF. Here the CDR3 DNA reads TGTGCCAGCAGCCCACGGACGTACTCCTACGAGCAGTACTTC.

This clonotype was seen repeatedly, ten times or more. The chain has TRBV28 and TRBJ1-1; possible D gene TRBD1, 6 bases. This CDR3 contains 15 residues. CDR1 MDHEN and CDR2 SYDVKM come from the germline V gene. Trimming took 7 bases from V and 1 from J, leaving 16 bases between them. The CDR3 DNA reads TGTGCCAGCACCCCGGGGGGACAATCGAACACTGAAGCTTTCTTT. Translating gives CASTPGGQSNTEAFF.

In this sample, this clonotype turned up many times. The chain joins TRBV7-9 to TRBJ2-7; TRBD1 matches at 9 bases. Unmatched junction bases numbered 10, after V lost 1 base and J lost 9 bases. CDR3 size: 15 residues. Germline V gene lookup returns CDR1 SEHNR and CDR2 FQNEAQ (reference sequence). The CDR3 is CASSLGPGQGLRQYF. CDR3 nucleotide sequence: TGTGCCAGCAGCTTAGGTCCGGGACAGGGATTAAGGCAGTACTTC.

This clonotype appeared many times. The CDR3 sequence is CASRGEGRGAEAFF. CDR3 coding DNA: TGTGCCAGCAGAGGGGAGGGCCGTGGCGCTGAAGCTTTCTTT. This rearrangement joins TRBV6-1 to TRBJ1-1, with D possibly TRBD1 on 5 matching bases. Germline loops: CDR1 MNHNS, CDR2 SASEGT. Trimming pared 6 bases from V and 6 bases from J, leaving 17 bases between. The CDR3 consists of 14 residues.

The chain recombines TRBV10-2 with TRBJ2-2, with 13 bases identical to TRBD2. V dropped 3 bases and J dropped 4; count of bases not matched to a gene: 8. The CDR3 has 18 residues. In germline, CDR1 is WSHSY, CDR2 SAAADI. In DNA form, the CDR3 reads TGCGCCAGCAGTGAACTAGCGGGAGGGCCGGGTGGCACCGGGGAGCTGTTTTTT. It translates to CASSELAGGPGGTGELFF.

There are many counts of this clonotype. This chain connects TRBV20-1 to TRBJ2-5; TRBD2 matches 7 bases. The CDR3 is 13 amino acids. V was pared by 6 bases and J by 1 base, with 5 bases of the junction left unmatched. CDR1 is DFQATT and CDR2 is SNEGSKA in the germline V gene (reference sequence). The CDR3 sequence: CSAHLAAQETQYF. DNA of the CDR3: TGCAGTGCACATCTAGCGGCCCAAGAGACCCAGTACTTC.

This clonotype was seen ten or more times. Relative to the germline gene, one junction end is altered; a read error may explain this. The DNA of the CDR3 is TGCAGTGCGAGAGAACAGGGGGCGCTTGGGTCACCCCTCCACTTT. Its protein is CSAREQGALGSPLHF. The rearrangement uses TRBV20-1 and TRBJ1-6; 9 bases map to TRBD1. The CDR3 totals 15 residues. In germline, CDR1 is DFQATT, CDR2 SNEGSKA (reference sequence).

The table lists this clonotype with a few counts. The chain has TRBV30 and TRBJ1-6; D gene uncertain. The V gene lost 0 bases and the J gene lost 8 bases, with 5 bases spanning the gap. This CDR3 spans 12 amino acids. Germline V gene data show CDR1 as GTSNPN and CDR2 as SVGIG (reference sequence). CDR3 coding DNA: TGTGCCTGGAGTGTATCGGATTCACCCCTCCACTTT. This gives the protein CAWSVSDSPLHF.

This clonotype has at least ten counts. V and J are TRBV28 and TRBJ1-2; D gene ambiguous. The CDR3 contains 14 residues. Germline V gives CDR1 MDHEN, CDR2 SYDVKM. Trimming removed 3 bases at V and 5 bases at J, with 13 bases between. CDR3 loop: CASSFPDVGYGYTF. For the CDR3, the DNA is TGTGCCAGCAGTTTCCCGGACGTAGGTTATGGCTACACCTTC.

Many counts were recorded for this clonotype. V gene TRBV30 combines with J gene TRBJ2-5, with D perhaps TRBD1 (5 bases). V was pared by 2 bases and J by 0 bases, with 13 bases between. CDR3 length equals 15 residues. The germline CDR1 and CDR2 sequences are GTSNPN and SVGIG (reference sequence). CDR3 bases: TGTGCCTGGAGTCCCCCCGCAGGGTACCAAGAGACCCAGTACTTC. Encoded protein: CAWSPPAGYQETQYF.

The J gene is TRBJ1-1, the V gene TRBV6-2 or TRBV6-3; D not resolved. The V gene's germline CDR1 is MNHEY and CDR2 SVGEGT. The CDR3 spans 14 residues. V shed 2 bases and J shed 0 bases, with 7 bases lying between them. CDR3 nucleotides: TGTGCCAGCAGTTACGGAGATTTGAACACTGAAGCTTTCTTT. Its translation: CASSYGDLNTEAFF.

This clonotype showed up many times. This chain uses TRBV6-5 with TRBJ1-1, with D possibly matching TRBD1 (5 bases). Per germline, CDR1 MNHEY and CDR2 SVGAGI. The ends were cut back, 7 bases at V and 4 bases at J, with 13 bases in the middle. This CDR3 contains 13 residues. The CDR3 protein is CASKRGRTTEAFF. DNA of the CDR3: TGTGCCAGCAAAAGGGGAAGGACCACTGAAGCTTTCTTT.

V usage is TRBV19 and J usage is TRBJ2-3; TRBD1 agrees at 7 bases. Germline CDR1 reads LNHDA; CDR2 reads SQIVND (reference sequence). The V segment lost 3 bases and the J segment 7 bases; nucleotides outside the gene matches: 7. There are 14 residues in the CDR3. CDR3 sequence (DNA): TGTGCCAGTAGTATTGAGGGGACAGCCTATACGCAGTATTTT. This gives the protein CASSIEGTAYTQYF. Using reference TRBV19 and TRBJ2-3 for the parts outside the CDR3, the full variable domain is DGGITQSPKYLFRKEGQNVTLSCEQNLNHDAMYWYRQDPGQGLRLIYYSQIVNDFQKGDIAEGYSVSREKKESFPLTVTSAQKNPTAFYLCASSIEGTAYTQYFGPGTRLTVL.

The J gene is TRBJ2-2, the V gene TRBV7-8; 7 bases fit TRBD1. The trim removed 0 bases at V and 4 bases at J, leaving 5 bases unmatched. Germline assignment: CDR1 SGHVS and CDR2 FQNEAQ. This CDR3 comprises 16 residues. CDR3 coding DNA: TGTGCCAGCAGCTTAGCCTCAGGGGGTTTCACCGGGGAGCTGTTTTTT. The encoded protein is CASSLASGGFTGELFF.

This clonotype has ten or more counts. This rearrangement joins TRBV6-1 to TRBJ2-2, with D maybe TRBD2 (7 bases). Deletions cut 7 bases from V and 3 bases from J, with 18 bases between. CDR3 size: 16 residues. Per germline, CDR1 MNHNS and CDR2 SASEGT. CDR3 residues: CASTPGGGLYTGELFF. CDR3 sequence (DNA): TGTGCCAGCACCCCCGGCGGGGGCCTATACACCGGGGAGCTGTTTTTT.

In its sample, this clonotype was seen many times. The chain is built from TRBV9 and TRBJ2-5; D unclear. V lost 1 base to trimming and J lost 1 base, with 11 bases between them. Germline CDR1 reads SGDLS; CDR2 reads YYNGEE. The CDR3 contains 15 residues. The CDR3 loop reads CASSVRPAFQETQYF. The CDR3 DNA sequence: TGTGCCAGCAGCGTAAGGCCAGCGTTCCAAGAGACCCAGTACTTC.

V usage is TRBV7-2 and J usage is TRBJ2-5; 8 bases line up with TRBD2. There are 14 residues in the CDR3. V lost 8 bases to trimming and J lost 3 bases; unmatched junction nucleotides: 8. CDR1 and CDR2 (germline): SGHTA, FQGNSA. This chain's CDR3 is CASGFNGREETQYF. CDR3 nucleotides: TGTGCCAGCGGGTTCAACGGGAGGGAAGAGACCCAGTACTTC.

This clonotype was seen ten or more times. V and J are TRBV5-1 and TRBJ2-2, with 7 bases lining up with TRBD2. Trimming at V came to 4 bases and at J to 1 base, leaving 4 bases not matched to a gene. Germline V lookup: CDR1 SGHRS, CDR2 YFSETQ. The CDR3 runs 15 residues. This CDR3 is CASSNQRGNTGELFF. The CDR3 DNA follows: TGCGCCAGCAGCAATCAGCGGGGGAACACCGGGGAGCTGTTTTTT. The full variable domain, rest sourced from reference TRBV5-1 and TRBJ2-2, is KAGVTQTPRYLIKTRGQQVTLSCSPISGHRSVSWYQQTPGQGLQFLFEYFSETQRNKGNFPGRFSGRQFSNSRSEMNVSTLELGDSALYLCASSNQRGNTGELFFGEGSRLTVL.

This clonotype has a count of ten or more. The DNA of the CDR3 is TGTGCCAGCACAGGCCCCTACGAGCAGTACTTC. Residues: CASTGPYEQYF. The gene calls are TRBV6-5 and TRBJ2-7, with D hard to call. The V gene lost 7 bases and the J gene lost 2 bases, with 6 bases spanning the gap. Germline CDR1 MNHEY, CDR2 SVGAGI. CDR3 length: 11 residues.

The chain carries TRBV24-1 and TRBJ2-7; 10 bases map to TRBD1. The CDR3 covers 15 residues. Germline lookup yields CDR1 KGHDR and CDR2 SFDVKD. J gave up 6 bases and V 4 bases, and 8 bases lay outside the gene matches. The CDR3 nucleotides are TGTGCCACCAGTGAAATCCGGACAGGGGGGAGCGAGCAGTACTTC. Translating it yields CATSEIRTGGSEQYF.

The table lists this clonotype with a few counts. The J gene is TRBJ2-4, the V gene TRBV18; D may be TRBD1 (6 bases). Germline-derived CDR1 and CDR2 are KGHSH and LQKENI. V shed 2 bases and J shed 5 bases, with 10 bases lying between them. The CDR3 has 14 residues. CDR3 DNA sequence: TGTGCCAGCTCACCAACAGGGACGGAAAACATTCAGTACTTC. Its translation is CASSPTGTENIQYF.

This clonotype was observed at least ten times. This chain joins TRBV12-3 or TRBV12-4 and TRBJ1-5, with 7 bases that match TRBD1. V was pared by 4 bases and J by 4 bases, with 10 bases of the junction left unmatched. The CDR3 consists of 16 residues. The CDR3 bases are TGTGCCAGCAGTTCGACGGGACAGAGATTTAATCAGCCCCAGCATTTT. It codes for CASSSTGQRFNQPQHF.

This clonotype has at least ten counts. The CDR3 protein is CASSPPNGVAEETQYF. DNA for the CDR3: TGTGCCAGCAGCCCCCCCAATGGGGTAGCGGAAGAGACCCAGTACTTC. V is TRBV7-2 and J is TRBJ2-5; D might be TRBD2 (6 bases). The CDR3 totals 16 residues. The V and J ends lost 5 bases and 3 bases respectively, with 19 bases between them. From germline, CDR1 is SGHTA and CDR2 FQGNSA.

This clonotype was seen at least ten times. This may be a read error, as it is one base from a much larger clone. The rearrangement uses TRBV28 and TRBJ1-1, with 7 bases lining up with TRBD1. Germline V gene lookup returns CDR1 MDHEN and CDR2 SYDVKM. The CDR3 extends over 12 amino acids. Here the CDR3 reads CTSRSTGTEAFF. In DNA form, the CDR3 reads TGTACCAGCAGATCGACAGGGACTGAAGCTTTCTTT.

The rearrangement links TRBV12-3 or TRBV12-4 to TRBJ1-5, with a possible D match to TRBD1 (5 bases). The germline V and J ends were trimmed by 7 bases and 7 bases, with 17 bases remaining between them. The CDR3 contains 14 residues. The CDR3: CASNMGGRRQPQHF. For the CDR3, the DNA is TGTGCCAGCAACATGGGGGGGAGGCGGCAGCCCCAGCATTTT.

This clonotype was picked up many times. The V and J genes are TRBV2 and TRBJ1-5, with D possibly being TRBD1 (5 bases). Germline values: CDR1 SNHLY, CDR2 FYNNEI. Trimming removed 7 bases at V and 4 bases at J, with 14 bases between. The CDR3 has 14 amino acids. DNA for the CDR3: TGTGCCAGCACCTTCGGGGGGTGGAATCAGCCCCAGCATTTT. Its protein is CASTFGGWNQPQHF.

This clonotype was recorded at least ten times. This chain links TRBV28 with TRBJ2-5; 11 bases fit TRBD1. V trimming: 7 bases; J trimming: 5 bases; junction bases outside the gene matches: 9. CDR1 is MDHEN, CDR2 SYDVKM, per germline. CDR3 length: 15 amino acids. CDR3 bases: TGTGCCAGCACCGCTCGGACAGGGGGCGTGGAGACCCAGTACTTC. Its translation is CASTARTGGVETQYF. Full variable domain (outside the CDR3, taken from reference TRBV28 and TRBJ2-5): DVKVTQSSRYLVKRTGEKVFLECVQDMDHENMFWYRQDPGLGLRLIYFSYDVKMKEKGDIPEGYSVSREKKERFSLILESASTNQTSMYLCASTARTGGVETQYFGPGTRLLVL.

The DNA of the CDR3 is TGTGCCAGCAGCCCGGTGGGACAGGGGACCGGGGAGCTGTTTTTT. As protein: CASSPVGQGTGELFF. The chain is built from TRBV5-5 and TRBJ2-2; 10 nucleotides align to TRBD1. The CDR3 is 15 residues long. Looked up from germline, CDR1 is SGHKS and CDR2 is YYEKEE (reference sequence). Germline trimming cut 4 bases from V and 5 bases from J; bases unmatched to any gene: 5.

The CDR3 reads CASSPTTENTEAFF. CDR3 nucleotide sequence: TGTGCCAGCAGCCCCACCACAGAGAACACTGAAGCTTTCTTT. The gene calls are TRBV6-1 and TRBJ1-1; the D is unclear. The CDR3 is 14 residues long. Per germline, CDR1 MNHNS and CDR2 SASEGT. The V end was cut by 6 bases, the J end by 1 base, with 12 bases between.

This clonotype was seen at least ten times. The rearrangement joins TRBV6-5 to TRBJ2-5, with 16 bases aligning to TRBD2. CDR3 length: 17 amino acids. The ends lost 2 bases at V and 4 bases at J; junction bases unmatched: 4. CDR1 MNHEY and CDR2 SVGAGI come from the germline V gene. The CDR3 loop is CASSYGTSGGARETQYF. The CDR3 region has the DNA TGTGCCAGCAGTTACGGGACTAGCGGGGGGGCGAGAGAGACCCAGTACTTC.